A single sample is the source of the 29 T cell receptor beta chains below, sequenced in a study of blood T cell repertoires in COVID-19. Repertoires were generated with immunoSEQ multiplex PCR, while TCRdb's copy carries only in-frame clones and drops some. This sample has hundreds of thousands of clones, with around 89% found just once. The specimen sequenced was PBMCs or T cells enriched from blood (not recorded which). All receptors come from a woman aged 50 to 60 who had recovered from COVID-19.

The rearrangement links TRBV5-1 to TRBJ2-1; 10 bases align to TRBD2. Germline lookup yields CDR1 SGHRS and CDR2 YFSETQ. V was clipped by 4 bases and J by 9 bases; unmatched bases: 10. The CDR3 runs 15 residues. In DNA form, the CDR3 reads TGCGCCAGCAGCATTACTAGCGGGACTACAGTTGAGCAGTTCTTC. This gives the protein CASSITSGTTVEQFF.

This rearrangement joins TRBV18 to TRBJ2-1; 14 bases align to TRBD2. Germline assignment: CDR1 KGHSH and CDR2 LQKENI. The CDR3 extends over 18 amino acids. V gave up 3 bases and J gave up 5 bases; unmatched junction bases: 9. The CDR3 region is CASSPRLAGGTNHNEQFF. The CDR3 DNA follows: TGTGCCAGCTCACCTCGACTAGCGGGAGGGACGAACCACAATGAGCAGTTCTTC. Full variable domain (rest looked up from reference TRBV18 and TRBJ2-1): NAGVMQNPRHLVRRRGQEARLRCSPMKGHSHVYWYRQLPEEGLKFMVYLQKENIIDESGMPKERFSAEFPKEGPSILRIQQVVRGDSAAYFCASSPRLAGGTNHNEQFFGPGTRLTVL.

The chain combines TRBV27 with TRBJ1-6; D is uncertain. Trimming cost V 2 bases and J 10 bases, with 12 bases left between them. The germline V gene has CDR1 MNHEY and CDR2 SMNVEV (reference sequence). The CDR3 has 14 residues. The CDR3 DNA reads TGTGCCAGCAGTTTAGAATCGCTACGATCACCCCTCCACTTT. This encodes CASSLESLRSPLHF.

This clone was counted a few times. The chain uses TRBV5-5 and TRBJ1-5; 10 bases line up with TRBD1. Germline CDR1 is SGHKS and CDR2 is YYEKEE (reference sequence). The CDR3 loop spans 16 amino acids. V lost 4 bases, J lost 6 bases, and 10 bases stayed unmatched. The CDR3, as DNA: TGTGCCAGCAGCCCCGGGACAGGGGTTTCAAGTCAGCCCCAGCATTTT. Protein sequence: CASSPGTGVSSQPQHF.

The V and J genes are TRBV10-3 and TRBJ1-5; 9 nucleotides align to TRBD1. CDR1 is ENHRY and CDR2 is SYGVKD in the germline V gene. This CDR3 contains 15 residues. V was clipped by 3 bases and J by 5 bases; unmatched bases: 5. CDR3 region: CAISEAGDRDQPQHF. CDR3 DNA sequence: TGTGCCATCAGTGAAGCAGGGGACAGGGATCAGCCCCAGCATTTT.

This clone turned up a few times. The V call is TRBV5-6, the J call TRBJ1-5; 7 bases are a match to TRBD1. Germline CDR1 SGHDT, CDR2 YYEEEE. The trim removed 4 bases at V and 6 bases at J, leaving 13 bases unmatched. The CDR3 totals 16 residues. As DNA, the CDR3 is TGTGCCAGCAGCCGGACAGGATTCGGCGTGAGTCAGCCCCAGCATTTT. It translates to CASSRTGFGVSQPQHF.

This clone was recorded once. This chain links TRBV7-2 with TRBJ2-5; a possible D gene is TRBD2 (5 bases). The germline V gene encodes CDR1 SGHTA and CDR2 FQGNSA. The CDR3 runs to 14 residues. V lost 0 bases and J lost 3, with 8 bases in between. The CDR3 region has the DNA TGTGCCAGCAGCTTAGCTTACGGGAAAGAGACCCAGTACTTC. This codes for CASSLAYGKETQYF.

CDR3 loop: CASSLGSAGELFF. The CDR3 coding sequence is TGTGCCAGCAGCCTAGGAAGTGCGGGGGAGCTGTTTTTT. The chain recombines TRBV11-3 with TRBJ2-2; D gene uncertain. V shed 5 bases and J shed 8 bases, with 12 bases lying between them. This CDR3 is 13 amino acids long. Germline V gene data show CDR1 as SGHNT and CDR2 as YENEEA.

The table lists this clone with a count of one. J is TRBJ1-6 and V is TRBV5-1; 7 bases align to TRBD1. Trimming removed 0 bases from V and 10 bases from J; junction bases left unmatched: 4. The V gene's germline CDR1 is SGHRS and CDR2 YFSETQ. The CDR3 has 14 amino acids. CDR3 DNA sequence: TGCGCCAGCAGCTTGGAAGGCAGGGGGTCACCCCTCCACTTT. It specifies CASSLEGRGSPLHF.

This chain joins TRBV5-5 and TRBJ2-7; TRBD2 matches 13 bases. The V and J ends lost 4 bases and 3 bases, in that order; junction bases with no gene match: 4. CDR3 size: 15 residues. From germline, CDR1 is SGHKS and CDR2 YYEKEE (reference sequence). CDR3 sequence (DNA): TGTGCCAGCAGCCTCGGGACTAGCGGGATCTACGAGCAGTACTTC. Its translation: CASSLGTSGIYEQYF.

This clone appeared a single time. The genes are TRBV11-2 and TRBJ2-7; 11 bases fit TRBD2. V was clipped by 2 bases and J by 5 bases; unmatched bases: 14. CDR3 length: 18 amino acids. Germline CDR1 SGHAT, CDR2 FQNNGV. DNA of the CDR3: TGTGCCAGCAGCTTATCTTCACTAGCGGGAGTAGGGGGGGACGAGCAGTACTTC. Protein sequence: CASSLSSLAGVGGDEQYF.

The rearrangement uses TRBV5-4 and TRBJ2-3, with D tentatively TRBD2 (6 bases). The germline CDR1 and CDR2 sequences are SGHNT and YYREEE (reference sequence). The CDR3 runs 16 residues. V was trimmed by 1 base and J by 3 bases, leaving 15 bases between them. CDR3 region: CASSLILSGVTDTQYF. The CDR3 DNA follows: TGTGCCAGCAGCTTGATATTATCGGGAGTAACAGATACGCAGTATTTT.

J is TRBJ1-2 and V is TRBV16; D is perhaps TRBD1 (6 bases). The CDR3 runs to 14 residues. The germline CDR1 and CDR2 sequences are KGHSY and FQNENV. Trimming took 5 bases from V and 4 from J, leaving 14 bases between them. CDR3 amino acids: CASSLQGRGYGYTF. The CDR3 DNA is TGTGCCAGCAGCTTACAGGGTAGAGGCTATGGCTACACCTTC. Using reference TRBV16 and TRBJ1-2 for the parts outside the CDR3, the full variable domain is GEEVAQTPKHLVRGEGQKAKLYCAPIKGHSYVFWYQQVLKNEFKFLISFQNENVFDETGMPKERFSAKCLPNSPCSLEIQATKLEDSAVYFCASSLQGRGYGYTFGSGTRLTVV.

This clone was counted a few times. The rearrangement joins TRBV27 to TRBJ1-2; D is unresolved. CDR1 is MNHEY and CDR2 is SMNVEV in the germline V gene (reference sequence). Trimming took 0 bases from V and 8 from J, leaving 16 bases between them. CDR3 length: 15 residues. The CDR3 sequence: CASSLSPGVVQGYTF. The CDR3 DNA reads TGTGCCAGCAGTTTATCGCCGGGTGTCGTGCAGGGCTACACCTTC.

This rearrangement joins TRBV10-1 to TRBJ2-1; 8 nucleotides agree with TRBD2. Germline values: CDR1 WNHNN, CDR2 SYGVQD (reference sequence). The CDR3 sequence is 15 residues long. Trimming cost V 3 bases and J 10 bases; bases outside gene matches: 11. The CDR3: CASSDSGSPHSEQFF. The CDR3 DNA reads as TGCGCCAGCAGTGACAGCGGGAGTCCCCATAGCGAGCAGTTCTTC.

The rearrangement joins TRBV4-1 to TRBJ2-7; 9 bases agree with TRBD2. Germline assignment: CDR1 MGHRA and CDR2 YSYEKL. V trimming: 5 bases; J trimming: 4 bases; junction bases outside the gene matches: 12. This CDR3 has 16 residues. The CDR3 nucleotides read TGCGCCAGCAGCTTCCGGAGTGGTAGCGGGAGTTACGAGCAGTACTTC. Residues: CASSFRSGSGSYEQYF.

V usage is TRBV5-1 and J usage is TRBJ1-1; D is ambiguous. The V gene's germline CDR1 is SGHRS and CDR2 YFSETQ. Deletions cut 2 bases from V and 0 bases from J, with 8 bases between. The CDR3 runs 14 residues. The CDR3 DNA sequence: TGCGCCAGCAGCTTTGAGGCGGTGAACACTGAAGCTTTCTTT. Amino acids: CASSFEAVNTEAFF.

This chain connects TRBV5-5 to TRBJ2-2, with 7 nucleotides matching TRBD1. This CDR3 region has 15 residues. Germline-derived CDR1 and CDR2 are SGHKS and YYEKEE (reference sequence). The J segment lost 6 bases and the V segment lost 4 bases, leaving 9 bases of the junction unmatched. The CDR3: CASSGFVTGPGELFF. The DNA for the CDR3 is TGTGCCAGCAGCGGTTTCGTGACAGGGCCCGGGGAGCTGTTTTTT.

As to this clone: Its ends do not fully match the called genes, so a read error is possible. This chain connects TRBV19 to TRBJ1-5; no reliable D call. The CDR3 is 13 amino acids. CDR1 LNHDA and CDR2 SQIVND come from the germline V gene (reference sequence). The DNA of the CDR3 is TGTGCCAGTAGTACTCCACTAGCCTCCGATTTCTATTTT. This encodes CASSTPLASDFYF.

The V gene is TRBV19, the J gene TRBJ1-5; D might be TRBD1 (6 bases). The CDR3 consists of 17 residues. V was pared by 6 bases and J by 1 base, with 19 bases between. CDR1 is LNHDA and CDR2 is SQIVND in the germline V gene (reference sequence). The CDR3 sequence: CASSILGQPSSNQPQHF. CDR3 sequence (DNA): TGTGCCAGTAGCATCCTGGGACAACCGTCCAGCAATCAGCCCCAGCATTTT.

The chain employs TRBV18 and TRBJ2-1; D is possibly TRBD2 (6 bases). The CDR3 runs to 12 residues. Trimming shortened V by 2 bases and J by 8 bases, and 7 bases separated the two germline ends. CDR1 and CDR2 (germline): KGHSH, LQKENI. CDR3 region: CASSPGGDEQFF. The CDR3 DNA follows: TGTGCCAGCTCACCAGGAGGGGATGAGCAGTTCTTC.

The rearrangement links TRBV2 to TRBJ1-5, with 9 bases fitting TRBD1. The CDR3 is 15 residues long. Per germline, CDR1 SNHLY and CDR2 FYNNEI. The trim removed 6 bases at V and 6 bases at J, leaving 9 bases unmatched. In DNA, the CDR3 is TGTGCCAGCAGCCGGGACAGGGATCGAATTCAGCCCCAGCATTTT. It encodes CASSRDRDRIQPQHF.

The chain couples TRBV28 to TRBJ1-2; D gene uncertain. The CDR3 length is 13 residues. Trimming left V 2 bases short and J 5 bases short, with 9 bases between. Germline-derived CDR1 and CDR2 are MDHEN and SYDVKM. CDR3 sequence (DNA): TGTGCCAGCAGTTTAAACGGGGAGTATGGCTACACCTTC. It translates to CASSLNGEYGYTF.

The CDR3 nucleotides are TGTGCCAGCAGCTTCCAGGGGCTGGGGAGCTCCTACGAGCAGTACTTC. It specifies CASSFQGLGSSYEQYF. The chain combines TRBV7-2 with TRBJ2-7; possibly TRBD1 for D (6 bases). Trimming left V 3 bases short and J 0 bases short, with 15 bases between. The CDR3 has 16 amino acids. The V gene's germline CDR1 is SGHTA and CDR2 FQGNSA. The variable domain in full, with the rest retrieved from reference TRBV7-2 and TRBJ2-7, is GAGVSQSPSNKVTEKGKDVELRCDPISGHTALYWYRQSLGQGLEFLIYFQGNSAPDKSGLPSDRFSAERTGGSVSTLTIQRTQQEDSAVYLCASSFQGLGSSYEQYFGPGTRLTVT.

This rearrangement joins TRBV15 to TRBJ1-2; 7 positions agree with TRBD1. V shed 3 bases and J 0 bases; nucleotides not matched to a gene: 7. CDR3 length equals 16 residues. Germline CDR1 reads LNHNV; CDR2 reads YYDKDF (reference sequence). The CDR3 region has the DNA TGTGCCACCAGCAGGGGATCCGGGACAGCTAACTATGGCTACACCTTC. Amino acids: CATSRGSGTANYGYTF.

The chain recombines TRBV11-2 with TRBJ1-2; the match to TRBD1 covers 8 bases. Germline CDR1 and CDR2: SGHAT and FQNNGV. The CDR3 extends over 14 amino acids. Losses at the gene ends were 5 bases for V and 7 bases for J; bases not matched to a gene: 9. In DNA, the CDR3 is TGTGCCAGCAGCCCCAGCCGGACAGGGTCTGGCTACACCTTC. Translation gives CASSPSRTGSGYTF.

The V call is TRBV5-4, the J call TRBJ2-3; 10 bases fit TRBD1. The CDR3 sequence is 15 residues long. V lost 3 bases and J lost 4; bases outside the gene matches: 5. CDR1 is SGHNT, CDR2 YYREEE, per germline (reference sequence). As DNA, the CDR3 is TGTGCCAGCAGCTCGATAGGACAGGGGGCAGATACGCAGTATTTT. It yields the protein CASSSIGQGADTQYF.

The rearrangement uses TRBV7-3 and TRBJ2-3; D remains ambiguous. V was cut by 1 base and J by 1 base, with 6 bases left in between. This CDR3 region has 14 residues. Per the germline V gene, CDR1 is SGHTA and CDR2 is FQGTGA. CDR3 residues: CASSLRDGTDTQYF. In DNA form, the CDR3 reads TGTGCCAGCAGCTTAAGAGATGGCACAGATACGCAGTATTTT.

The rearrangement uses TRBV28 and TRBJ1-2, with 7 nucleotides matching TRBD1. This CDR3 spans 16 amino acids. Trimming at V came to 4 bases and at J to 4 bases, leaving 12 bases not matched to a gene. CDR1 is MDHEN, CDR2 SYDVKM, per germline. Here the CDR3 reads CASSSPGQALAYGYTF. The CDR3 nucleotides read TGTGCCAGCAGTTCCCCTGGACAGGCCCTAGCCTATGGCTACACCTTC.